The source of this T cell receptor beta chain is a study of a mutant IDH1 vaccine in newly diagnosed glioma (dated by TCRdb to the early 2020s). Study-wide context: Vaccination began 4-6 weeks after radiotherapy alone, or alongside temozolomide cycles in the chemotherapy-containing groups. Before enrollment, patients had received standard therapy of radiotherapy alone, temozolomide alone, or radiochemotherapy with temozolomide; most received the combination. For exploratory analyses, longitudinal TCRB deep sequencing was carried out in 25 treated patients wherever samples were available. Peripheral blood was collected at six visits: V03 (baseline), V05, V07, V10, V12 and V13. The week-35 safety follow-up took place at visit V12, and the week-47 end of study took place at visit V13. The roughly 32 treated patients were 62.5% male and around 40% female, with a mean age of around 40 years. Paper-wide results and their limitations: Vaccine-induced immune responses across multiple MHC alleles were detected in over 85% of patients. The authors stated that sample limitations prevented analyses of patient blood samples from being reproduced. Pseudoprogression seemed to be unrelated to changes in the top peripheral T cell clonotypes found by TCRB sequencing. PBMC samples for TCRB deep sequencing were selected based on availability.

Preparation of the library involved the immunoSEQ multiplex PCR assay. Following the manufacturer's protocol, the hsTCRB Kit was used to amplify rearranged TCR beta chain sequences. An Illumina MiSeq was used to sequence the TCRB libraries. On the study's bioinformatics: The kit vendor's proprietary platform handled demultiplexing, trimming and gene mapping. TCRdb holds this immuneACCESS table with in-frame rearrangements only. Some clones are missing; in checked studies, unresolved V genes explain under half, and the rest has no known cause. That table gives V, J and clone size, and the DNA gave D and trimming. The sample records almost 95,000 clones, roughly 89% of which are singletons. The ten largest account for approximately 0.8% of the sample. This clone showed up just once. This clone's antigen is unknown. No per-base quality is available; no much larger clone lies one base away. In the paper's terms, the time point label means: week 47, end of study. Each vaccine dose was 300 ug of a 20-mer mutant IDH1 peptide in Montanide, given subcutaneously with topical imiquimod. Across visits V03 through V10, patients got a total of eight vaccinations, given in weeks 1, 3, 5, 7, 11, 15, 19 and 23. Newly diagnosed WHO grade 3 or 4 IDH1-mutant astrocytomas showing loss of nuclear ATRX were present in the donors. The samples were drawn from NOA16, a multicentre, single-arm, open-label phase I trial in Germany that tested a mutant IDH1 peptide vaccine in humans for the first time. The DNeasy Blood and Tissue Kit was used to extract genomic DNA from EDTA blood for TCRB sequencing.

The clonotype originates from a woman aged 45-65 years with glioma. The source material was PBMCs, sampled from a glioma patient whose treatment included an IDH1 peptide vaccine.

Here the CDR3 is given as CASSGHRAMNTEAFF. The DNA sequence is as follows: TGTGCCAGCAGTGGTCACAGGGCCATGAACACTGAAGCTTTCTTT. In this chain, TRBV6-1 is recombined with TRBJ1-1; the D gene is perhaps TRBD1, from 6 matching bases. Reading from cysteine to phenylalanine, the CDR3 counts 15 amino acids. CDR3 DNA is the only sequence kept; it has 45 bases, read in frame from the first base. The trim is 4 bases for V and 0 bases for J, with a gap of 12 bases between the germline ends. The germline V gene encodes CDR1 MNHNS and CDR2 SASEGT.